Reported below is one T cell receptor beta chain. No antigen is known for it. Nothing much larger sits one base from this clone, and base qualities are not available. The data are from a study of sequential checkpoint blockade in melanoma (dated 2019 in TCRdb). For context, the study as a whole: Using 1:1 randomization, the trial assigned patients either to first-line nivolumab followed by ipilimumab (arm A) or to ipilimumab followed by nivolumab (arm B). Maintenance nivolumab came after both trial sequences.

The germline V gene encodes CDR1 SNHLY and CDR2 FYNNEI. From its cysteine to its phenylalanine, the CDR3 spans 17 amino acids. Just CDR3 DNA is preserved here, 51 bases in frame from base 1. Trimming leaves V shorter by 7 bases and J shorter by 5 bases, with the junction holding 17 bases beyond the gene matches. Read against the paper, the sample's treatment or condition label means: randomized to nivolumab then ipilimumab (arm A) or the reverse (arm B). None of the patients in the trial had previously been given DNA-damaging chemotherapy. On a FACS Aria II flow cytometer, live CD3+CD8+ cells that were negative for CD19 and CD56 were sorted from thawed PBMCs. The samples were obtained from melanoma patients enrolled in CheckMate 064, an open-label, randomized phase II trial testing sequential checkpoint blockade. Peripheral blood mononuclear cells were collected by leukapheresis, purified using Ficoll-Paque, and frozen in human serum containing roughly 10% DMSO. Right after sorting, the blood CD3+CD8+ cells were verified to be >95% pure, and DNA extraction followed.

TCRbeta CDR3 regions were immunosequenced from genomic DNA with the immunoSEQ Assay. Prior to high-throughput sequencing, genomic DNA was amplified by bias-controlled multiplex PCR. Turning to the authors' computational methods: To quantify the absolute abundance of each unique TCRbeta CDR3 region, the sequences were collapsed and filtered. Clonality, defined as 1 minus Pielou's evenness, was calculated using only productive rearrangements. A previously published method was used to identify clones whose frequencies were significantly greater in on-treatment samples than in baseline samples. TCRdb's version of the immuneACCESS table is confined to in-frame rearrangements and falls short of the full clone set. An unresolved V gene accounts for under half of the shortfall where checked; the remainder is of unknown origin. V and J calls and clone size follow that table, whereas D and trimming were derived from the DNA. The sample table contains some 6,100 clones; only one count was recorded for more than 50% of them. The top ten clones comprise roughly 17% of the sample.

Study-level results and caveats: The response-prediction model combining TCR metrics and mutation burden needs validation in larger, independent patient cohorts.

The receptor was isolated from a human donor with melanoma. The V gene is TRBV2 and the J gene is TRBJ2-5, with 9 central nucleotides matching TRBD2. The sample consisted of CD8+ T cells sorted from blood (inferred from file names), taken from a patient given nivolumab and ipilimumab in sequence. The CDR3 reads CASTPSLAGSSGETQYF. The DNA sequence is TGTGCCAGCACCCCCTCACTAGCGGGCTCGTCTGGGGAGACCCAGTACTTC. The reference TRBV2 and TRBJ2-5 proteins fill in what lies around the CDR3, so the full variable domain reads EPEVTQTPSHQVTQMGQEVILRCVPISNHLYFYWYRQILGQKVEFLVSFYNNEISEKSEIFDDQFSVERPDGSNFTLKIRSTKLEDSAMYFCASTPSLAGSSGETQYFGPGTRLLVL.